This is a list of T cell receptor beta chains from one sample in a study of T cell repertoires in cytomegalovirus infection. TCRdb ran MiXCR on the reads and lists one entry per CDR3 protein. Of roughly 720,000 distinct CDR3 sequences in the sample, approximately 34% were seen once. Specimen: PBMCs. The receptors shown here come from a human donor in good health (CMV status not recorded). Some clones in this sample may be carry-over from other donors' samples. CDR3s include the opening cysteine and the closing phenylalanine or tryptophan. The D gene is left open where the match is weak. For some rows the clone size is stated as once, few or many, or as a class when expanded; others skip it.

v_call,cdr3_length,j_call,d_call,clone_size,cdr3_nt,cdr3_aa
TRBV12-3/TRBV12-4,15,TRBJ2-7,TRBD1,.,TGTGCCAGCAGTTCCGACAGGGGGGGGACCTACGAGCAGTACTTC,CASSSDRGGTYEQYF
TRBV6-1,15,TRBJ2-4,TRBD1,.,TGTGCCAGCAGACCCCCCCGCGACAGGGGAAACATTCAGTACTTC,CASRPPRDRGNIQYF
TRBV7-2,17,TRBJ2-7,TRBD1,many,TGTGCCAGCAGCCCGCGACAGGGTAAAGGACTTTCCTACGAGCAGTACTTC,CASSPRQGKGLSYEQYF
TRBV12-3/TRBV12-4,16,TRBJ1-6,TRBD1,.,TGTGCCAGCAGACCCCGGACAGGGGGCAATAATTCACCCCTCCACTTT,CASRPRTGGNNSPLHF
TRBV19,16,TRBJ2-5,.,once,TGTGCCAGTAGTATACGTACCCCGGGGGTGGAAGAGACCCAGTACTTC,CASSIRTPGVEETQYF
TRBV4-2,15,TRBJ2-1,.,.,TGTGCCAGCAGCCAAGATGTGGAGTCCTACAATGAGCAGTTCTTC,CASSQDVESYNEQFF
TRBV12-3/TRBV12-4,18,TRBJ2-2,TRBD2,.,TGTGCCAGCAGCCCCGGGACTAGCGGGAGAGGGGACACCGGGGAGCTGTTTTTT,CASSPGTSGRGDTGELFF
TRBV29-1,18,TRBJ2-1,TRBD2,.,TGCAGCGTTGAGGGCTCGGAGACTAGCGGGGGGGGCTACAATGAGCAGTTCTTC,CSVEGSETSGGGYNEQFF
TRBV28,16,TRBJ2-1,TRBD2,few,TGTGCCAGCAGTTTAAAGCTGGCGGGAGAGCGCTATGAGCAGTTCTTC,CASSLKLAGERYEQFF
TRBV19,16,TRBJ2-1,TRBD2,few,TGTGCCAGTAGTATTTACGGGAGGGTGTCCTACAATGAGCAGTTCTTC,CASSIYGRVSYNEQFF
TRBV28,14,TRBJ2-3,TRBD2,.,TGTGCCAGCAGTTCGGCGGGAGAGGGAGATACGCAGTATTTT,CASSSAGEGDTQYF
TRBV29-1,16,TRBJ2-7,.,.,TGCAGCGTTGACGGGGCCCAGGTTTTCGTCATCTACGAGCAGTACTTC,CSVDGAQVFVIYEQYF
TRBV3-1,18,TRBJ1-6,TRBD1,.,TGTGCCAGCAGCCAGAACTGCTTTGCAGGGGGCTATAATTCACCCCTACACTTT,CASSQNCFAGGYNSPLHF
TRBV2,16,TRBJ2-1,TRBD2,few,TGTGCCAGCAGTGTTGGACTAGGCACTTCCTACAATGAGCAGTTCTTC,CASSVGLGTSYNEQFF
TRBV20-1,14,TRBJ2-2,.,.,TGCAGTGCTAGAGGCGAGACTAATACCGGGGAGCTGTTTTTT,CSARGETNTGELFF
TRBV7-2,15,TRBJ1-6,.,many,TGTGCCAGCAGCTCGCAGGGGATGGGTAATTCACCCCTCCACTTT,CASSSQGMGNSPLHF
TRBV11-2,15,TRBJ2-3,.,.,TGTGCCAGCAGCAGAGACCTCCTAAGCACAGATACGCAGTATTTT,CASSRDLLSTDTQYF
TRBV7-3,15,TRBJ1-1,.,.,TGTGCCAGCAGCCCCGAGGGGAATCGGGGAACTGAAGCTTTCTTT,CASSPEGNRGTEAFF
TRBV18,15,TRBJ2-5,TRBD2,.,TGTGCCAGCTCACCACTAGGGACTAGCCAAGAGACCCAGTACTTC,CASSPLGTSQETQYF
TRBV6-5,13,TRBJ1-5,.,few,TGTGCCAGCGCGGGGGCCTATAGTCAGCCCCAGCATTTT,CASAGAYSQPQHF
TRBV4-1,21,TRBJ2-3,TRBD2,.,TGTGCCAGCAGGCCGCCCCCCGGACTAGCGGGAGGATATGTCGACACAGATACGCAGTATTTT,CASRPPPGLAGGYVDTDTQYF
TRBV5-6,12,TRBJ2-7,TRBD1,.,TGTGCCAGCAGCTCCCACAGGGGCGAGCAGTACTTC,CASSSHRGEQYF
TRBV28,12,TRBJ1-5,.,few,TGTGCCAGCAGTGCCGTCAATCAGCCCCAGCATTTT,CASSAVNQPQHF
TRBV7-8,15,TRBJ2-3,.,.,TGTGCCAGCAGCGTCACCCTACAGGTCACAGATACGCAGTATTTT,CASSVTLQVTDTQYF
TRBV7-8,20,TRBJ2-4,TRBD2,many,TGTGCCAGCAGCTTAGATGGGCTAGCGGGGGGGCAATCATGGAAAAACATTCAGTACTTC,CASSLDGLAGGQSWKNIQYF
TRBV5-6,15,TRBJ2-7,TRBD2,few,TGTGCCAGCAGCGCCTATGGACTAGGTAGAGGGGAGCAGTACTTC,CASSAYGLGRGEQYF
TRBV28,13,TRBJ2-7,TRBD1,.,TGTGCCAGCACTCTGACAGGGGGCTACGAGCAGTACTTC,CASTLTGGYEQYF
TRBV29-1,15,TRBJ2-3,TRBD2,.,TGCAGCGTTGTGGGGGCTAGCGGGAAGCAAGATACGCAGTATTTT,CSVVGASGKQDTQYF
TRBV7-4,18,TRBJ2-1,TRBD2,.,TGTGCCAGCAGCTACACTTCTAGCGGGAGGGCCCTTACTAATGAGCAGTTCTTC,CASSYTSSGRALTNEQFF
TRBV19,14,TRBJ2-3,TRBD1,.,TGTGCCAGTGACAGGGGTGAATCCACAGATACGCAGTATTTT,CASDRGESTDTQYF
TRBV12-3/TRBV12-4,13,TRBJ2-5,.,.,TGTGCCAGCAGTTTCGATGGCCCTTCCCAGAAGTACTTC,CASSFDGPSQKYF
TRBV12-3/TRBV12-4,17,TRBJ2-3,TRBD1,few,TGTGCCAGCAGTTTAGGGGACAGGTTACCTAGCACAGATACGCAGTATTTT,CASSLGDRLPSTDTQYF
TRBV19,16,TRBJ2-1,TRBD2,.,TGTGCCAGTAAGCATGTTGGGAGGGCCTCTCCCAATGAGCAGTTCTTC,CASKHVGRASPNEQFF
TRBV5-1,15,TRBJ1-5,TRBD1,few,TGCGCCAGCAGCCCGGCGGGACAGGGAGATCAGCCCCAGCATTTT,CASSPAGQGDQPQHF
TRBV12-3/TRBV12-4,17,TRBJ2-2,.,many,TGTGCCAGCTTCATTCGACACGGGCGCTCTTACACCGGGGAGCTGTTTTTT,CASFIRHGRSYTGELFF
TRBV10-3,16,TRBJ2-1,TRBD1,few,TGTGCCATCAGTGGGACAGGGGCGACGCGGGTCAATGAGCAGTTCTTC,CAISGTGATRVNEQFF
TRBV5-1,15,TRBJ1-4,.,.,TGCGCCAGCAGCCCAAGGGATACAACTAATGAAAAACTGTTTTTT,CASSPRDTTNEKLFF
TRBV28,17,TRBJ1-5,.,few,TGTGCCAGCAGTTTATTGAAGACAGGAATAGGAAATCAGCCCCAGCATTTT,CASSLLKTGIGNQPQHF